One sample yielded the 19 T cell receptor beta chains listed below, sequenced in a study of blood T cell repertoires in COVID-19 (dated by TCRdb to 2020 to 2021). Library method: the immunoSEQ multiplex PCR assay. TCRdb stores this immuneACCESS table with in-frame sequences only. Part of the clones is absent; in the studies checked, under half of the shortfall reflects unresolved V genes, and no reason is known for the rest. This sample is represented by 40,000 to 55,000 clones; around 86% of them were singletons. The ten largest clones take up over 5.5% of the sample. The material sequenced was peripheral blood. These receptors were obtained from a man between 50 and 59 years old with active COVID-19.

J is TRBJ2-7 and V is TRBV13; 9 bases line up with TRBD1. Trimming cost V 5 bases and J 7 bases; bases outside gene matches: 6. The CDR3 has 13 residues. CDR1 and CDR2 (germline): PRHDT, FYEKMQ (reference sequence). CDR3 sequence: CASSVGQGKEQYF. The CDR3 DNA sequence: TGTGCCAGCAGCGTCGGACAGGGGAAGGAGCAGTACTTC.

J is TRBJ2-3 and V is TRBV11-2; 9 bases fit TRBD1. With 5 bases clipped from V and 5 bases from J, the junction kept 11 bases outside the gene matches. The CDR3 covers 16 residues. The germline CDR1 and CDR2 sequences are SGHAT and FQNNGV. CDR3 bases: TGTGCCAGCAGCCGTGCTGGACAGGGGATTTTAGATACGCAGTATTTT. Its translation: CASSRAGQGILDTQYF.

V is TRBV24-1 and J is TRBJ2-2, with D maybe TRBD1 (6 bases). Trimming cost V 1 base and J 9 bases, with 23 bases left between them. Germline V CDR1 and CDR2: KGHDR, SFDVKD. The CDR3 loop spans 18 amino acids. CDR3 loop: CATSDFSRQDSTPRELFF. The CDR3 coding sequence is TGTGCCACCAGTGATTTCTCCCGACAGGACAGTACACCTAGGGAGCTGTTTTTT.

This clone was observed once. The CDR3 DNA sequence: TGTGCCAGCAGCCAAGATAGGCTAGCGGGGGGGCAGAGCTACAATGAGCAGTTCTTC. Encoded protein: CASSQDRLAGGQSYNEQFF. V is TRBV3-1 (or the pseudogene TRBV3-2) and J is TRBJ2-1; 12 bases are a match to TRBD2. Losses at the gene ends were 0 bases for V and 3 bases for J; bases not matched to a gene: 9. CDR3 length: 19 amino acids. Germline CDR1 LGHDT, CDR2 YNNKEL (reference sequence).

This CDR3 reads CASSYPPSGAQHF. CDR3 in DNA: TGTGCCAGCAGTTACCCCCCCTCGGGGGCCCAGCATTTT. The chain carries TRBV2 and TRBJ1-5; D might be TRBD1 (5 bases). The germline gives CDR1 SNHLY, CDR2 FYNNEI. The CDR3 has 13 amino acids. Trimming pared 5 bases from V and 11 bases from J, leaving 16 bases between.

The genes are TRBV5-1 and TRBJ2-7; TRBD1 is a possible D gene (5 bases). Germline V gene data show CDR1 as SGHRS and CDR2 as YFSETQ. This CDR3 is 12 amino acids long. Trimming stripped 0 bases from V and 5 bases from J, with 6 bases between. This chain's CDR3 is CASSLAGNEQYF. The CDR3 DNA sequence: TGCGCCAGCAGCTTGGCAGGGAACGAGCAGTACTTC.

The chain uses TRBV6-2 or TRBV6-3 and TRBJ2-7; 9 nucleotides align to TRBD1. CDR3 size: 15 residues. The germline V gene has CDR1 MNHEY and CDR2 SVGEGT. Losses at the gene ends were 5 bases for V and 5 bases for J; bases not matched to a gene: 10. CDR3 sequence reads: CASSNTGGAGHEQYF. CDR3 sequence (DNA): TGTGCCAGCAGTAACACAGGGGGCGCGGGTCACGAGCAGTACTTC.

V and J are TRBV6-5 and TRBJ2-7; TRBD2 agrees at 7 bases. The trim removed 8 bases at V and 4 bases at J, leaving 8 bases unmatched. The germline gives CDR1 MNHEY, CDR2 SVGAGI. This CDR3 is built from 13 residues. The CDR3: CASVPASGYEQYF. For the CDR3, the DNA is TGTGCCAGCGTCCCGGCTAGCGGATACGAGCAGTACTTC.

The chain combines TRBV6-2 or TRBV6-3 with TRBJ2-2; D possibly corresponds to TRBD1 (6 bases). The germline CDR1 and CDR2 sequences are MNHEY and SVGEGT. This CDR3 has 13 amino acids. Trimming left V 6 bases short and J 3 bases short, with 8 bases between. The CDR3 region has the DNA TGTGCCAGCAGCTCAGGGGACACCGGGGAGCTGTTTTTT. Its translation is CASSSGDTGELFF.

CDR3 nucleotides: TGTGCCAGCAGCCCTATAGCGGGAGTCACGTATTTT. Protein sequence: CASSPIAGVTYF. The chain carries TRBV9 and TRBJ2-3; 9 bases fit TRBD2. The CDR3 is 12 residues long. Germline loops: CDR1 SGDLS, CDR2 YYNGEE. V trimming: 4 bases; J trimming: 14 bases; junction bases outside the gene matches: 8.

This chain connects TRBV5-4 to TRBJ2-2; TRBD2 might be the D (5 bases). Germline loops: CDR1 SGHNT, CDR2 YYREEE (reference sequence). CDR3 length equals 15 residues. Trimming removed 4 bases from V and 5 bases from J, with 15 bases in between. The CDR3 DNA sequence: TGTGCCAGCAGCCTGGACTCCCTGAGAACCGGGGAGCTGTTTTTT. Protein: CASSLDSLRTGELFF.

This clone appeared once. Being one base from a much bigger clone, this may be a read error. This chain uses TRBV5-5 with TRBJ1-4; 7 bases align to TRBD1. CDR3 size: 15 residues. Germline V gene sequence: CDR1 SGHKS, CDR2 YYEKEE (reference sequence). V lost 3 bases to trimming and J lost 0 bases; unmatched junction nucleotides: 2. The CDR3 region is CASSSQGATNEKLFF. CDR3 DNA: TGTGCCAGCAGCTCTCAGGGGGCAACTAATGAAAAACTGTTTTTT.

This clone was observed a single time. The genes are TRBV5-5 and TRBJ2-1; 10 bases are a match to TRBD2. CDR1 SGHKS and CDR2 YYEKEE come from the germline V gene (reference sequence). The length of the CDR3 is 15 residues. Trimming removed 0 bases from V and 6 bases from J; junction bases left unmatched: 3. The CDR3 here is CASSLAASGGNEQFF. The DNA for the CDR3 is TGTGCCAGCAGCTTGGCGGCTAGCGGGGGCAATGAGCAGTTCTTC.

This clone was seen only once. The chain recombines TRBV9 with TRBJ2-5; tentatively, D is TRBD2 (6 bases). The CDR3 has 14 amino acids. Germline lookup yields CDR1 SGDLS and CDR2 YYNGEE. V was shortened by 0 bases and J by 7 bases, with 13 bases between the two germline ends. The CDR3, as DNA: TGTGCCAGCAGCGTAGCTGGCGGGGCCGGGACCCAGTACTTC. Translating it yields CASSVAGGAGTQYF.

The chain has TRBV7-9 and TRBJ2-5, with 12 bases lining up with TRBD2. CDR3 length equals 16 residues. Germline trimming cut 4 bases from V and 1 base from J; bases unmatched to any gene: 4. Germline V lookup: CDR1 SEHNR, CDR2 FQNEAQ (reference sequence). The CDR3 DNA sequence: TGTGCCAGCAGCTGGGGGGGACTAGCGGGCCAAGAGACCCAGTACTTC. Encoded protein: CASSWGGLAGQETQYF.

The V and J genes are TRBV7-9 and TRBJ2-2; D is perhaps TRBD1 (6 bases). CDR1 is SEHNR and CDR2 is FQNEAQ in the germline V gene (reference sequence). This CDR3 has 14 amino acids. Trimming shortened V by 5 bases and J by 6 bases, and 13 bases separated the two germline ends. CDR3 residues: CASSLDRGAGELFF. The CDR3, as DNA: TGTGCCAGCAGCCTGGACAGAGGAGCCGGGGAGCTGTTTTTT.

The chain has TRBV29-1 and TRBJ1-2; a possible D gene is TRBD1 (5 bases). The length of the CDR3 is 14 residues. Germline CDR1 is SQVTM and CDR2 is ANQGSEA. Trimming stripped 8 bases from V and 3 bases from J, with 19 bases between. CDR3: CSIRPRWGDYGYTF. In DNA form, the CDR3 reads TGCAGCATCCGACCCCGTTGGGGGGACTATGGCTACACCTTC.

The gene calls are TRBV3-1 (or the pseudogene TRBV3-2) and TRBJ2-3; D call uncertain. CDR3 length: 12 amino acids. V shed 1 base and J shed 8 bases, with 7 bases lying between them. CDR1 LGHDT and CDR2 YNNKEL come from the germline V gene (reference sequence). CDR3 nucleotide sequence: TGTGCCAGCAGCCAAGGGAGAGTTACGCAGTATTTT. Encoded protein: CASSQGRVTQYF.

The rearrangement links TRBV5-1 to TRBJ2-5; D is undetermined. The CDR3 sequence is 15 residues long. Looked up from germline, CDR1 is SGHRS and CDR2 is YFSETQ. Trimming removed 2 bases from V and 1 base from J, with 12 bases in between. The CDR3, as DNA: TGCGCCAGCAGCTTCCTTGCAGGCTTCCAAGAGACCCAGTACTTC. Its translation: CASSFLAGFQETQYF.